This TCR beta chain was observed in a study of long-term antiretroviral therapy in people with HIV. Findings and caveats of the study: Every time point showed a repertoire led by clones expanded before ART.

Germline CDR1 reads SGDLS; CDR2 reads YYNGEE. Trimming shortened V by 1 base and J by 4 bases, and 4 bases separated the two germline ends. The CDR3 totals 12 residues. The authors ran the immunoSEQ assay, v3.0, at survey level. TCRdb's copy holds only in-frame clones and misses some; the assay was immunoSEQ multiplex PCR. The table lists under 25,000 clones, 86% of them singletons, with roughly 10% in the top ten. As for this clone: The target antigen is unknown.

Donors needed at least one pre-ART PBMC sample plus at least two post-ART samples. The sample was unsorted PBMCs, taken 0.5 years after starting antiretroviral therapy. The chain is built from TRBV9 and TRBJ2-3; D remains ambiguous. The source of this sequence is a man in his forties with HIV. The CDR3 coding sequence is TGTGCCAGCAGCGTAAACTCAGATACGCAGTATTTT. The encoded protein is CASSVNSDTQYF.